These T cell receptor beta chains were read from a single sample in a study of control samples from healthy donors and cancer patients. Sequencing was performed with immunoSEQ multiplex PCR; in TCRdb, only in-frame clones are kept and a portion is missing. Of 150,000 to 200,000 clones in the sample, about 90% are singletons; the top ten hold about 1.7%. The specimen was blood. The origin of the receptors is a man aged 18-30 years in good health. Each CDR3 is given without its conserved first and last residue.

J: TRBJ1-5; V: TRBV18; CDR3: ASSRAREQPQH
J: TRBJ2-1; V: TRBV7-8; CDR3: ASSFGRAAQHNEQF
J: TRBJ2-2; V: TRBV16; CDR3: ASSQFGQGAGELF
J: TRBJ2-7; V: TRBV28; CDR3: ASRSGTGPYEQY
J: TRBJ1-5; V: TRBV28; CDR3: ASRRTGNQPQH
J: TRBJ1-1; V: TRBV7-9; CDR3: ASSSGQGAREAF
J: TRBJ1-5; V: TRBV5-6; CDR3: ASSSDREGYQPQH
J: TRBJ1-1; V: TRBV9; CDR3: ASSGNRDRYTTEAF
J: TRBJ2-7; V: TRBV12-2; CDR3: ASRFRENVAYEQY
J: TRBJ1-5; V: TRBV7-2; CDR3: ASSLGRGVSNQPQH
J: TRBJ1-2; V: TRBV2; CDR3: ASKWSASSGYT
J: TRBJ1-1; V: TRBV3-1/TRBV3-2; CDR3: ASSLVRGGHRGAF
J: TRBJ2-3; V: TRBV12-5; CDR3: ASGLGGGDTQY
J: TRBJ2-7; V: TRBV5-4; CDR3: ASSLGLARSYEQY
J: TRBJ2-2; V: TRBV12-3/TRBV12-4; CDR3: ASALENTGELF
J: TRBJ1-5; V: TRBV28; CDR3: ASRDLGPQH
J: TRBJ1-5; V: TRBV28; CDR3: ASKIQGVGDNQPQH
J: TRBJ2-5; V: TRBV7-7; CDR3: ASSLVGTRQETQY
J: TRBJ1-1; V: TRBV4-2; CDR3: ASSQWTGSMNTEAF
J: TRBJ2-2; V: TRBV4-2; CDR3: ASSQDSKSGENTGELF
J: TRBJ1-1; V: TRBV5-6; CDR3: ASSSLATGGLNTEAF
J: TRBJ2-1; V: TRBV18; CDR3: ASSPSVNGGMYNEQF
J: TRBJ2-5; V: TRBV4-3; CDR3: ASSQDWRQRDGQGETQY
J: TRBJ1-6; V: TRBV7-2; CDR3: ASSVSGPRNGALH
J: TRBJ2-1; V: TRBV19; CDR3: ASRRLAGNYNEQF
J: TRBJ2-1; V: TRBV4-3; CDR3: ASSHRGGLAGASYNEQF
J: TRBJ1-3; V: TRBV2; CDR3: ASSEAFEGTIY
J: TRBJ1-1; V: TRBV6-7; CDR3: ASSYSLRAF
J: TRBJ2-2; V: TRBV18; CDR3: ASSKEKDRGLNTGELF
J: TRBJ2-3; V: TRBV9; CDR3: ASSVEMGSGMDTQY
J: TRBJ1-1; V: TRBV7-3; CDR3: ASSLTLEGLAF
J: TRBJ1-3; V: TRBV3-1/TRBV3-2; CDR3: ASSQDGVRDSDTIY
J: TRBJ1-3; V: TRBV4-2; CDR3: ASSQQQAPPGNTIY
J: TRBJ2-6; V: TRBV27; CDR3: ASSLYQGASLGANVLT
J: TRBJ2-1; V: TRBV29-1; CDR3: SAIRGGPGDEQF
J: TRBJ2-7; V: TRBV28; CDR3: ASSLGQGLNYEQY
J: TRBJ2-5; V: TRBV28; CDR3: ASSFGGEGHQETQY
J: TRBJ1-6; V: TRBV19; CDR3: ASSSRGTGGSPLH
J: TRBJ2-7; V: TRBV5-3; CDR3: ARSWGPRFYEQY
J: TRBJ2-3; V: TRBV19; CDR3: ASSSDGAPPTDTQY
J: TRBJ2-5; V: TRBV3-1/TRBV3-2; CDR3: ASRTTETQY
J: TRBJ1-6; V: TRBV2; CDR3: ASRQGSPLH
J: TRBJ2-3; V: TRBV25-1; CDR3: ASSFSTDTQY
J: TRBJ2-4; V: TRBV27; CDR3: ASSSLRGRVGPTKNIQY
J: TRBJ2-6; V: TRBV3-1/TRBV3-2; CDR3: ASSCRQASGANVLT
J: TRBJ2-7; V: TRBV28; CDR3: ASSLTGYEQY
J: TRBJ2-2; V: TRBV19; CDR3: ASSTWQGSTGELF
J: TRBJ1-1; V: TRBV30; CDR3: AWSRPGGRAF
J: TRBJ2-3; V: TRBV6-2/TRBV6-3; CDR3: ASSYGRTSTDTQY
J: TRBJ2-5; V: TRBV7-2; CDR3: ASSFFFGVAVGETQY
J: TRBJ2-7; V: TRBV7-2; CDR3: ASSSKYAGDTSYEQY
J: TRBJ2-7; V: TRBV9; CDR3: ASSLSSYEQY
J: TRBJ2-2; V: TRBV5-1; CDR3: ASSFLPKQGPGELF
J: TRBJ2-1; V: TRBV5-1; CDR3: ASSLGGGMGPYNEQF
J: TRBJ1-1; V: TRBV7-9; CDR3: ASSPTLTGEAF
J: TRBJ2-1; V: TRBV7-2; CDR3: ASSPSRGGVSDEQF